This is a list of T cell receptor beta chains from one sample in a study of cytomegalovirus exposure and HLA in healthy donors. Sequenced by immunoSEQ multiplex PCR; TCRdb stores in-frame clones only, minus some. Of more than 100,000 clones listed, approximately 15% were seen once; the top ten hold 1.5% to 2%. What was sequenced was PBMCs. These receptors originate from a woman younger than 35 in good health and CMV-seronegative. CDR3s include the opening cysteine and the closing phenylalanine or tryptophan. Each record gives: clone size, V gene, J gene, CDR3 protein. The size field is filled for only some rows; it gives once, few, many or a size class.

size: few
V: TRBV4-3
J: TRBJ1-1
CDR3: CASSLQDGDSQAFF

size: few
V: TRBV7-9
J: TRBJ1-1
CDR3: CASSLAGRGGTEAFF

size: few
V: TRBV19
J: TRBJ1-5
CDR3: CASSAGTGGRNQPQHF

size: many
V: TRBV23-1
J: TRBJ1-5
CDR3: CASSQSWDSEGNQPQHF

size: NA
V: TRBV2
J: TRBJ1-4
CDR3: CASRGQGGEKLFF

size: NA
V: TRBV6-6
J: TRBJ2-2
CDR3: CASSKGQGSTGELFF

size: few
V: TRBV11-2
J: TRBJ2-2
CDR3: CASSPGQWDTGELFF

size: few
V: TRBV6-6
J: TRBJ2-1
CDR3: CASTQPLTGGNNEQFF

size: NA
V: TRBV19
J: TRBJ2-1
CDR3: CASRPTGLVNEQFF

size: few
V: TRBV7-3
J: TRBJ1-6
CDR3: CASSLDNELNSPLHF

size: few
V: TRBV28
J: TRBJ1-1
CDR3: CASSSTYGQDYHRRVAFF

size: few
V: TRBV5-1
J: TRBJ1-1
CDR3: CASSFEGQGTVEAFF

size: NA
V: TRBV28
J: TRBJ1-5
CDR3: CASHLAGPGQPQHF